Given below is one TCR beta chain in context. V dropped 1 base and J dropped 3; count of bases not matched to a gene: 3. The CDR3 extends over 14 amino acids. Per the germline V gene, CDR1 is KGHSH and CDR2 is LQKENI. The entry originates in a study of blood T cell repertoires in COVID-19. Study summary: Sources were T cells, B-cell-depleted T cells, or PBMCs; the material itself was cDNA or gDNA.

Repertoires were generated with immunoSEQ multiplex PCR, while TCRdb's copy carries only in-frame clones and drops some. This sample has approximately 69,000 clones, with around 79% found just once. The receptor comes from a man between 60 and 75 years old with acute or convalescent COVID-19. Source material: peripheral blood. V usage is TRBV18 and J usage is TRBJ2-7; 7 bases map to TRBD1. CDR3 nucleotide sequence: TGTGCCAGCTCACCACGGACAGGAGACTACGAGCAGTACTTC. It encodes CASSPRTGDYEQYF.